The present TCR beta chain was sequenced within a study of PD-L1 blockade in urothelial cancer. The overall study: The median number of T cells present in blood samples was 141,255.

This CDR3 comprises 15 residues. V lost 6 bases and J lost 6; bases outside the gene matches: 7. Germline CDR1 is SGHNT and CDR2 is YENEEA. The sample's time point: pretreatment peripheral blood. Synthetic templates analogous to TCR were spiked into all PCRs individually. The repertoire was sequenced with immunoSEQ multiplex PCR; TCRdb's copy has only in-frame clones and lacks some. The data contain 55,000 to 80,000 clones, roughly 86% of them singletons. The V call is TRBV11-3, the J call TRBJ2-2; TRBD1 agrees at 10 bases. The receptor's source is a man in his fifties or sixties with urothelial cancer. This sample comprised PBMCs, obtained around atezolizumab (anti-PD-L1) treatment. CDR3 sequence reads: CASRYRTGGAGELFF. The CDR3 DNA sequence: TGTGCCAGCAGATACCGGACAGGGGGAGCCGGGGAGCTGTTTTTT.